Listed here are 11 T cell receptor beta chains from one sample, sequenced in a study of T cells after posttransplantation cyclophosphamide. Produced via immunoSEQ multiplex PCR; TCRdb's table is partial and in-frame only. The data contain tens of thousands of clones, 90% to 95% of them seen just once; the ten biggest clones take up approximately 2.8%. Input material: PBMCs. These receptors were collected from a woman aged 25 to 39 in good health and a related stem cell transplant donor.

The genes are TRBV6-5 and TRBJ1-2; a possible D gene is TRBD1 (6 bases). Looked up from germline, CDR1 is MNHEY and CDR2 is SVGAGI. The CDR3 contains 13 residues. The V gene lost 7 bases and the J gene lost 8 bases, with 17 bases spanning the gap. CDR3 nucleotides: TGTGCCAGCATCTCTCTGGGGGCCTCGGGCTACACCTTC. Translation: CASISLGASGYTF.

The chain joins TRBV28 to TRBJ2-7; D remains ambiguous. V lost 3 bases to trimming and J lost 3 bases, with 12 bases between them. The CDR3 runs to 14 residues. Germline lookup yields CDR1 MDHEN and CDR2 SYDVKM. CDR3 region: CASSLKTPGYEQYF. For the CDR3, the DNA is TGTGCCAGCAGTTTGAAGACACCCGGCTACGAGCAGTACTTC.

The DNA for the CDR3 is TGTGCCAGCAGCTTAGCCCCAGGGACAAAAGGAAACACCATATATTTT. Translated, it gives CASSLAPGTKGNTIYF. This chain links TRBV11-2 with TRBJ1-3, with a tentative D call TRBD1 (6 bases). V lost 1 base to trimming and J lost 4 bases, with 14 bases between them. The germline CDR1 and CDR2 sequences are SGHAT and FQNNGV. This CDR3 is built from 16 residues.

With respect to this clone: In the same sample, other DNA sequences code for this CDR3. This rearrangement joins TRBV5-6 to TRBJ1-4; possible D gene TRBD1, 5 bases. CDR3 size: 14 residues. V dropped 4 bases and J dropped 11 bases, with 18 bases sitting between them. CDR1 SGHDT and CDR2 YYEEEE come from the germline V gene. The CDR3 sequence: CASSEWAGLGKLFF. DNA of the CDR3: TGTGCCAGCAGCGAATGGGCAGGGCTAGGGAAACTGTTTTTT.

The CDR3 DNA is TGCGCCAGCAGCCAAGGGCCCGGGAGGGAGACCCAGTACTTC. This codes for CASSQGPGRETQYF. V is TRBV4-3 and J is TRBJ2-5; 7 bases line up with TRBD2. Germline V gives CDR1 LGHNA, CDR2 YSLEER. The CDR3 runs to 14 residues. V was clipped by 1 base and J by 5 bases; unmatched bases: 4.

The V and J genes are TRBV11-3 and TRBJ1-1; 7 bases are shared with TRBD1. The CDR3 runs to 15 residues. J was trimmed by 1 base and V by 1 base; bases with no gene match: 3. From germline, CDR1 is SGHNT and CDR2 YENEEA. The CDR3 DNA sequence: TGTGCCAGCAGCTTAGGAGGACAGGCGAACACTGAAGCTTTCTTT. This codes for CASSLGGQANTEAFF.

V is TRBV9 and J is TRBJ1-1; D not certain. The CDR3 consists of 15 residues. Per the germline V gene, CDR1 is SGDLS and CDR2 is YYNGEE. Trimming pared 0 bases from V and 0 bases from J, leaving 9 bases between. Written as DNA, the CDR3 is TGTGCCAGCAGCGTAGAATCGTCGGTGAACACTGAAGCTTTCTTT. As protein: CASSVESSVNTEAFF.

The rearrangement joins TRBV11-1 to TRBJ2-6; a possible D gene is TRBD1 (5 bases). V lost 4 bases, J lost 2 bases, and 9 bases lay in between. This CDR3 is built from 15 residues. Germline lookup yields CDR1 SGHAT and CDR2 FQDESV (reference sequence). The CDR3 DNA reads as TGTGCCAGCAGCTCTCAGGGTGCTGGGGCCAACGTCCTGACTTTC. Translating gives CASSSQGAGANVLTF.

This rearrangement joins TRBV6-5 to TRBJ1-2; weak D call: TRBD1 (6 bases). The CDR3 has 14 amino acids. The germline CDR1 and CDR2 sequences are MNHEY and SVGAGI. V was cut by 2 bases and J by 7 bases, with 14 bases left in between. CDR3 DNA sequence: TGTGCCAGCAGTTACGGAATAGGGACACGTGGCTACACCTTC. Amino acids: CASSYGIGTRGYTF.

The chain employs TRBV5-4 and TRBJ2-2; maybe TRBD2 (6 bases). Between the trimmed V and J ends, which lost 3 bases and 15 bases, there was a span of 21 bases. The CDR3 is 14 amino acids. Germline values: CDR1 SGHNT, CDR2 YYREEE (reference sequence). CDR3 nucleotide sequence: TGTGCCAGCAGCTCGGGGGAGCTCCAGGAGGGGTTGTTTTTT. The encoded protein is CASSSGELQEGLFF.

This sequence joins TRBV6-1 and TRBJ2-3, with TRBD2 matching 10 bases. CDR1 and CDR2 from the germline V gene are MNHNS and SASEGT. Trimming at V came to 5 bases and at J to 2 bases, leaving 4 bases not matched to a gene. This CDR3 is 15 amino acids long. This chain's CDR3 is CASSHLAGDTDTQYF. The CDR3 DNA follows: TGTGCCAGCAGTCATCTAGCGGGGGACACAGATACGCAGTATTTT.